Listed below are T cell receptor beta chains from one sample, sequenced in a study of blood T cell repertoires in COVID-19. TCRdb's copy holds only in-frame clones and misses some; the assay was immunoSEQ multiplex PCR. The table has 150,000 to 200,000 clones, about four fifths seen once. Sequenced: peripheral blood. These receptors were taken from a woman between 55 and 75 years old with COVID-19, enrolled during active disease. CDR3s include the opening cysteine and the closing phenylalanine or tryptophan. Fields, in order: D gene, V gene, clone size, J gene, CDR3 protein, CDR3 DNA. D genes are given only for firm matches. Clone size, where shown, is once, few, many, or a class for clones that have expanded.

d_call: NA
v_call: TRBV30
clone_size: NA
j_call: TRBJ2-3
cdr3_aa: CAWSPNTDTQYF
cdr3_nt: TGTGCCTGGAGTCCTAACACAGATACGCAGTATTTT

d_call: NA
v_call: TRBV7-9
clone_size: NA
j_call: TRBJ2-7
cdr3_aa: CASSSQGYEQYF
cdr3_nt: TGTGCCAGCAGCTCCCAGGGCTACGAGCAGTACTTC

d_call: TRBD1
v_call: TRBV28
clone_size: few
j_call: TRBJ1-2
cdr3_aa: CASSLGGGRDGYTF
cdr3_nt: TGTGCCAGCAGTTTAGGAGGGGGCAGGGATGGCTACACCTTC

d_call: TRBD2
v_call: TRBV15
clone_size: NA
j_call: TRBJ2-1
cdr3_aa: CATSNRGLAGVGYNEQFF
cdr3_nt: TGTGCCACCAGCAATAGGGGACTAGCGGGAGTGGGCTACAATGAGCAGTTCTTC

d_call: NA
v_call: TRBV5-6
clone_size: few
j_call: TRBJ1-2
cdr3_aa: CASSPGQVSYTF
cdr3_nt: TGTGCCAGCAGCCCGGGACAAGTTAGCTACACCTTC

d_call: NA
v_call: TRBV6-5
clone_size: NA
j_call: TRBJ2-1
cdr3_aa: CASRAPALDEQFF
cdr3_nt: TGTGCCAGCAGGGCGCCGGCCCTAGATGAGCAGTTCTTC

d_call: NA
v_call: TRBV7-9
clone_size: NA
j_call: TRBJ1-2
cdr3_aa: CASSSPRDTGYTF
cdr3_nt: TGTGCCAGCAGCTCCCCCCGGGACACCGGCTACACCTTC

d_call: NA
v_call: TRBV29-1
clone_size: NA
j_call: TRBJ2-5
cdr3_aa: CSVEGPVVGTSETQYF
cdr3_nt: TGCAGCGTTGAAGGACCGGTGGTGGGGACTTCAGAGACCCAGTACTTC

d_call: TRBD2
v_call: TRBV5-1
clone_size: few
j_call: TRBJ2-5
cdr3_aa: CASSLAASGRGETQYF
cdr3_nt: TGCGCCAGCAGCTTGGCGGCTAGCGGTAGGGGAGAGACCCAGTACTTC

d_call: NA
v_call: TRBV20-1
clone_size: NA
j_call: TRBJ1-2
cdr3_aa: CSASEGGSHGYTF
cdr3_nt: TGCAGTGCTAGTGAGGGGGGGTCTCATGGCTACACCTTC

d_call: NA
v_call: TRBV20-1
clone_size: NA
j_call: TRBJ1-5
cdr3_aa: CSAKEAQSWHF
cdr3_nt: TGCAGTGCTAAAGAGGCACAGTCGTGGCATTTT

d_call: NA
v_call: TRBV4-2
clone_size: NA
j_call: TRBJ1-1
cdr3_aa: CASSRTQGRTGLTEAFF
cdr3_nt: TGTGCCAGCAGCCGAACGCAAGGAAGGACGGGGTTGACTGAAGCTTTCTTT

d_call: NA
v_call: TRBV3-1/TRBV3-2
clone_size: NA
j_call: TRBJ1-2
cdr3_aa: CASSQVPGATYGYTF
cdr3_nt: TGTGCCAGCAGCCAAGTTCCAGGGGCGACATATGGCTACACCTTC

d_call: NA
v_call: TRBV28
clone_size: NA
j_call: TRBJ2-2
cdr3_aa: CASVWRNTGELFF
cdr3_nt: TGTGCCAGCGTATGGAGAAACACCGGGGAGCTGTTTTTT

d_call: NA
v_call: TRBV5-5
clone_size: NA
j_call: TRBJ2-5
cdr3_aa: CASSLDTLRQETQYF
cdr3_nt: TGTGCCAGCAGCTTAGACACCCTAAGACAAGAGACCCAGTACTTC

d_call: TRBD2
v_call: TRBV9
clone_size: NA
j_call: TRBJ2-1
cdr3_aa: CASSVVSSGINEQFF
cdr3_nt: TGTGCCAGCAGCGTAGTATCTAGCGGGATTAATGAGCAGTTCTTC

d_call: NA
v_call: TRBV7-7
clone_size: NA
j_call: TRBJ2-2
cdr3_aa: CASSPAGGASTGELFF
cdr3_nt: TGTGCTAGCAGCCCCGCCGGCGGGGCTAGCACCGGGGAGCTGTTTTTT

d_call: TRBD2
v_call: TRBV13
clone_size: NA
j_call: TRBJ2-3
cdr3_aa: CASSLVALAGGQKDTQYF
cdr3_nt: TGTGCCAGCAGCTTAGTGGCGTTAGCGGGGGGGCAAAAAGATACGCAGTATTTT

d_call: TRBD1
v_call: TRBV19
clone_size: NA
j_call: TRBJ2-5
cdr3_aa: CASSEQGGGETQYF
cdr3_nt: TGTGCCAGTAGTGAACAGGGGGGTGGAGAGACCCAGTACTTC

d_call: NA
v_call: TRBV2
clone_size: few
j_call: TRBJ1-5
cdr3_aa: CASSDPDQPQHF
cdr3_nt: TGTGCCAGCAGTGATCCGGATCAGCCCCAGCATTTT

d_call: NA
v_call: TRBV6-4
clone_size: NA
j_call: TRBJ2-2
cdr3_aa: CASSPSSGATGELFF
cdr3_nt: TGTGCCAGCAGTCCCAGTTCAGGGGCGACCGGGGAGCTGTTTTTT

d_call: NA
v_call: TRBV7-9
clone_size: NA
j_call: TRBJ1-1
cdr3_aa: CASSTQTTTRTEAFF
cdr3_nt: TGTGCCAGCAGCACGCAAACCACCACACGTACTGAAGCTTTCTTT

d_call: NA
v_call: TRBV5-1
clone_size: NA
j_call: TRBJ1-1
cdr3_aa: CASSLDGTWGTEAFF
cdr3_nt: TGCGCCAGCAGCTTGGATGGGACATGGGGCACTGAAGCTTTCTTT

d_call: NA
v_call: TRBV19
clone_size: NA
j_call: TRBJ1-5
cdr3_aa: CASDKNSNQPQHF
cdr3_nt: TGTGCCAGCGACAAGAATAGCAATCAGCCCCAGCATTTT

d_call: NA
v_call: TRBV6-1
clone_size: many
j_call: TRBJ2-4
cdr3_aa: CASSDWAGTVQNIQYF
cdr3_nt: TGTGCCAGCAGTGATTGGGCGGGGACAGTACAAAACATTCAGTACTTC

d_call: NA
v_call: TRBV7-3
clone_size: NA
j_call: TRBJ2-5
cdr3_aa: CASSRGRGPQETQYF
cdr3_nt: TGTGCCAGCAGTCGGGGCAGGGGACCTCAAGAGACCCAGTACTTC

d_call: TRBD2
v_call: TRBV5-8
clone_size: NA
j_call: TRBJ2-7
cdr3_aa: CASSLTPGRAYEQYF
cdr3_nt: TGTGCCAGCAGCTTGACCCCAGGGAGGGCCTACGAGCAGTACTTC

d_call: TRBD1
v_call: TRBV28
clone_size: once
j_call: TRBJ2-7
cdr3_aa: CASSSGQVYEQYF
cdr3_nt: TGTGCCAGCAGTTCTGGACAGGTCTACGAGCAGTACTTC

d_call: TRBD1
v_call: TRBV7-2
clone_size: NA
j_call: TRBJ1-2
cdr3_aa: CASSPLRDRDGYTF
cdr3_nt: TGTGCCAGCAGCCCGCTCCGGGACAGGGATGGCTACACCTTC

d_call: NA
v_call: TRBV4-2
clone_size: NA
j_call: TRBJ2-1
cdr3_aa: CASSQDPDSIGIYNEQFF
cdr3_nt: TGTGCCAGCAGCCAAGACCCGGACAGTATTGGTATCTACAATGAGCAGTTCTTC

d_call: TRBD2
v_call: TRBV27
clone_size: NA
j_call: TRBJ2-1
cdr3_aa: CATKILAGTQGPHNEQFF
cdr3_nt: TGTGCCACCAAAATACTAGCGGGAACTCAAGGCCCCCACAATGAGCAGTTCTTC

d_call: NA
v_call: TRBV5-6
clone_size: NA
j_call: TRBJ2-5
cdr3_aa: CASSPRGQVLKETQYF
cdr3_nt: TGTGCCAGCAGCCCCCGCGGGCAGGTTCTTAAAGAGACCCAGTACTTC

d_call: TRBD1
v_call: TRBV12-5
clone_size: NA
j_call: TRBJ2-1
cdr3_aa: CASGTGTGAYNEQFF
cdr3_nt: TGTGCTAGTGGAACCGGGACAGGGGCCTACAATGAGCAGTTCTTC

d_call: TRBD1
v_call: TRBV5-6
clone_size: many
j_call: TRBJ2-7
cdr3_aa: CASSSQGQGSNEQYF
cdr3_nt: TGTGCCAGCAGCTCCCAAGGACAGGGGAGCAACGAGCAGTACTTC

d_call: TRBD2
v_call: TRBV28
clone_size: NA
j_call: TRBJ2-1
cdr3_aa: CASRDGLAGSRSDEQFF
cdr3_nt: TGTGCCAGCAGAGACGGACTAGCGGGATCCCGAAGCGATGAGCAGTTCTTC

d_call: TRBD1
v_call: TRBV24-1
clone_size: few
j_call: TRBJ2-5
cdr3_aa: CATSDLGQGATQYF
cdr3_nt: TGTGCCACCAGTGACTTGGGACAGGGGGCGACCCAGTACTTC

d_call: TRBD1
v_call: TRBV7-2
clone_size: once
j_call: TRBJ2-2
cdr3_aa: CASSLVPGGDGELFF
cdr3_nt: TGTGCCAGCAGCTTAGTACCAGGGGGCGACGGGGAGCTGTTTTTT

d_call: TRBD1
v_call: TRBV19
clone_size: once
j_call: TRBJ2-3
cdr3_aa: CASSIGQGTDTQYF
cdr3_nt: TGTGCCAGTAGTATAGGACAGGGGACAGATACGCAGTATTTT

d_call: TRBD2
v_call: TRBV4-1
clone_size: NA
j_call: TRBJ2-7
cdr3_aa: CASSQVLLAGVYEQYF
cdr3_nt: TGCGCCAGCAGCCAAGTTCTGCTAGCGGGAGTCTACGAGCAGTACTTC

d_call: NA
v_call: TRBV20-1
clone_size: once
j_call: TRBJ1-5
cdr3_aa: CSASPGEIYSNQPQHF
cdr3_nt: TGCAGTGCTAGTCCAGGGGAGATATATAGCAATCAGCCCCAGCATTTT

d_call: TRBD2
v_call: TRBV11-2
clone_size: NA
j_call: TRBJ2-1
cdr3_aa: CASSPGNPGLATYNEQFF
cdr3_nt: TGTGCCAGCAGCCCCGGTAACCCGGGACTAGCCACCTACAATGAGCAGTTCTTC

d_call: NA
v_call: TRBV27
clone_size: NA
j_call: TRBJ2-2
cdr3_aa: CASSTPIAANTGELFF
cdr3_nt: TGTGCCAGCAGTACCCCTATAGCGGCGAACACCGGGGAGCTGTTTTTT

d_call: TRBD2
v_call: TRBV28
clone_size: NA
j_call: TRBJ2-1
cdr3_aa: CASSGLAGASGEQFF
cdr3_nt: TGTGCCAGCTCGGGACTAGCGGGAGCTTCCGGTGAGCAGTTCTTC

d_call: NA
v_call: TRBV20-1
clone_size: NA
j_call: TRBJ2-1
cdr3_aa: CSASRSAYNEQFF
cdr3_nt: TGCAGTGCTAGTCGATCAGCCTACAATGAGCAGTTCTTC

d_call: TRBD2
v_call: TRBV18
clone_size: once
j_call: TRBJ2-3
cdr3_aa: CASSPSGVSTDTQYF
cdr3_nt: TGTGCCAGCTCACCAAGCGGGGTGAGCACAGATACGCAGTATTTT

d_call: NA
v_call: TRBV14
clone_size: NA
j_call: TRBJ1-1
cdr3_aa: CASSPTGLGEAFF
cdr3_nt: TGTGCCAGCAGCCCCACAGGGTTGGGTGAAGCTTTCTTT

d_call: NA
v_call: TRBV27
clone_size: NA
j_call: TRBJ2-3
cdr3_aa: CASSSPGGTQYF
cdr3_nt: TGTGCCAGCAGTTCCCCCGGAGGTACGCAGTATTTT

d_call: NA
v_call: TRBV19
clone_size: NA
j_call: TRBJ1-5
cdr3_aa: CASKTYWRGRSNQPQHF
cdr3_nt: TGTGCCAGTAAGACGTATTGGAGGGGCCGAAGCAATCAGCCCCAGCATTTT

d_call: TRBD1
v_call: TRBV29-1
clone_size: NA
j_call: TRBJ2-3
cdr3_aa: CSVEEQGTDTQYF
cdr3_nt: TGCAGCGTTGAAGAACAGGGGACAGATACGCAGTATTTT

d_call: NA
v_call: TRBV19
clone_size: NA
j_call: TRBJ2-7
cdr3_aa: CASSLREGEQYF
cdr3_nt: TGTGCCAGTAGTCTCCGGGAAGGCGAGCAGTACTTC

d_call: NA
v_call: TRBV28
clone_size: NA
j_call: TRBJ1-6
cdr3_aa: CASSKANSPLHF
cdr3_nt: TGTGCCAGCAGTAAAGCCAATTCACCCCTCCACTTT